The T cell receptor (beta chain) under discussion was sequenced for a study of T cell repertoires in cytomegalovirus infection. Overall study: In public TCR beta signatures, there were indications of both CMV infection and matching HLA type.

TCRdb called the reads again in MiXCR, with one record for every CDR3 protein. Of under 800,000 distinct CDR3 sequences listed, approximately 25% are singletons. As to this clonotype: Its antigen is unknown.

General study findings and limits: Carriage of CMV together with the relevant HLA was identifiable through cumulative public TCR beta family frequency. HLA-C-restricted CMV-specific TCR beta clonotypes were dominant in the ex vivo response.

Sequenced: CD8+ T cells from PBMCs. The clonotype originates from a human donor in good health (CMV status not recorded). Some clones in this sample may be carry-over from other donors' samples.

CDR3 in amino acids: CASSPGSSSGNTIYF. In DNA form, the CDR3 reads TGTGCCAGCAGCCCGGGCTCAAGCTCTGGAAACACCATATATTTT. This chain joins TRBV7-9 and TRBJ1-3; D is unresolved. Germline V gene data show CDR1 as SEHNR and CDR2 as FQNEAQ (reference sequence). The CDR3 has 15 residues. The V gene lost 5 bases and the J gene lost 0 bases, with 11 bases spanning the gap.